This TCR beta chain was identified in a study of shared clonotypes between healthy human individuals. Study background: Three plates were used per donor for CD4 naive, three for CD4 memory, two for CD8 naive and one for CD8 memory.

Data came from immunoSEQ multiplex PCR; TCRdb stores just in-frame clones and leaves some out. The sample contains millions of clones, around 94% of which appear only once. CDR3 length: 15 residues. Germline lookup yields CDR1 SGHNT and CDR2 YYREEE (reference sequence). J lost 4 bases, V lost 4 bases, and 9 bases had no gene match. The study separated CD4+ cells into CD45RA+ naive and CD45RA-negative memory subsets. This sequence originates from a man aged 18 to 29 in good health. The V and J genes are TRBV5-4 and TRBJ2-7; 9 bases line up with TRBD1. Sequencing was done on a sample of naive CD4+ T cells sorted from blood. The subset was: CD45RA+ positively selected. This CDR3 reads CASSVPGQGGYEQYF. The CDR3 DNA reads as TGTGCCAGCAGCGTTCCGGGACAGGGTGGGTACGAGCAGTACTTC.